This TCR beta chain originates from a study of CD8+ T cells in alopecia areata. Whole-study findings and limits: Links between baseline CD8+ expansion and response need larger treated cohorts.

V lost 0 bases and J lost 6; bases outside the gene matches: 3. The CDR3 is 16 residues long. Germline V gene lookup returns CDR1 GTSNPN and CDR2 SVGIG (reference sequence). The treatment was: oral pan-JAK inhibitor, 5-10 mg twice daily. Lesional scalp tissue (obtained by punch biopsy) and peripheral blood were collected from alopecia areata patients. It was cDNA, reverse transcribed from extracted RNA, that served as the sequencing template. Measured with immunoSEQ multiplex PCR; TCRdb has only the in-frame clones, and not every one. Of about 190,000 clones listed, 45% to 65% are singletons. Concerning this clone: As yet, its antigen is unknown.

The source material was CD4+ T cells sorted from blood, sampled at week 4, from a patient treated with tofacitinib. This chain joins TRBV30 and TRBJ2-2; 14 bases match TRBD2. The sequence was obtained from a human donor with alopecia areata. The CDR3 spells CAWSVPGLAGAGELFF. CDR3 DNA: TGTGCCTGGAGTGTACCGGGACTAGCGGGAGCCGGGGAGCTGTTTTTT.